This T cell receptor beta chain was documented in a study of blood T cells in healthy people across ages. This clonotype has more than one count but fewer than ten. Its antigen is unknown. General observations from the study: With age, beta diversity per million T cells declined roughly linearly, significantly by approximately 41.

PBMCs were isolated at a quantity of at least 7 million per sample. Per the germline V gene, CDR1 is MNHEY and CDR2 is SVGAGI. This CDR3 comprises 15 residues. V lost 3 bases and J lost 0, with 9 bases in between. The authors ran a second PCR of about 7 to 12 cycles using a sample-barcoded 5' primer and a J-beta primer mix. TCRdb reprocessed the 5' RACE reads with MiXCR, giving one entry per CDR3 protein. The data hold approximately 780,000 distinct CDR3 sequences, with 20% to 30% observed a single time. The same data also went into a second study, on T cells of mothers and their children. That study adds: Study donors consisted of three healthy Caucasian mothers and their six children.

Sequenced sample: blood. The chain carries TRBV6-5 and TRBJ2-1; unclear D gene. This receptor was taken from a boy between 5 and 17 years old in good health. CDR3 nucleotides: TGTGCCAGCAGTTATAGCTTACTCTCCTACAATGAGCAGTTCTTC. Encoded protein: CASSYSLLSYNEQFF.